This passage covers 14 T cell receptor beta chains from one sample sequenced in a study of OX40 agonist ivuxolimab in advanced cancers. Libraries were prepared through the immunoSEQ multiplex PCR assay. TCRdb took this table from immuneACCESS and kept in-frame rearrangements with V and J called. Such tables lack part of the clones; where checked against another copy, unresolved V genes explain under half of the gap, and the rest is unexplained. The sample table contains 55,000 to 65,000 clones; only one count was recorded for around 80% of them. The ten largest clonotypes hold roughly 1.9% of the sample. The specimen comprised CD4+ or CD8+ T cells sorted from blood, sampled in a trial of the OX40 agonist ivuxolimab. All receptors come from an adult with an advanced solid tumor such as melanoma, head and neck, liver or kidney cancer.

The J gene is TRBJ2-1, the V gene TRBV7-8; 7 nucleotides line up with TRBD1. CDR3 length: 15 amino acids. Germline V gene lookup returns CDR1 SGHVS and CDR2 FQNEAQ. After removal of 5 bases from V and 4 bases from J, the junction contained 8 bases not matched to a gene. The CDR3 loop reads CASSESGTVYNEQFF. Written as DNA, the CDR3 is TGTGCCAGCAGCGAATCCGGGACAGTATACAATGAGCAGTTCTTC.

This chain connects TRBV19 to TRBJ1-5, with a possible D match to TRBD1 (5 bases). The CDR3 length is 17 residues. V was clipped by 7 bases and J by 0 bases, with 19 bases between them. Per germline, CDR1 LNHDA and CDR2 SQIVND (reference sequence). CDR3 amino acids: CASKMWGGTGSNQPQHF. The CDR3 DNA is TGTGCCAGTAAGATGTGGGGGGGAACGGGTAGCAATCAGCCCCAGCATTTT. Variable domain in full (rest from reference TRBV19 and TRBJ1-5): DGGITQSPKYLFRKEGQNVTLSCEQNLNHDAMYWYRQDPGQGLRLIYYSQIVNDFQKGDIAEGYSVSREKKESFPLTVTSAQKNPTAFYLCASKMWGGTGSNQPQHFGDGTRLSIL.

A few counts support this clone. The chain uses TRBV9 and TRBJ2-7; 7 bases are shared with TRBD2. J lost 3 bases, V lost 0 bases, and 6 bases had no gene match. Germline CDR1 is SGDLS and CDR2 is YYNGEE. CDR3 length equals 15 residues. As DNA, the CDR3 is TGTGCCAGCAGCGTAGGGAAAGGCGGGAGCTACGAGCAGTACTTC. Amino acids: CASSVGKGGSYEQYF. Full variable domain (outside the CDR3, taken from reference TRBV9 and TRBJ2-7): DSGVTQTPKHLITATGQRVTLRCSPRSGDLSVYWYQQSLDQGLQFLIQYYNGEERAKGNILERFSAQQFPDLHSELNLSSLELGDSALYFCASSVGKGGSYEQYFGPGTRLTVT.

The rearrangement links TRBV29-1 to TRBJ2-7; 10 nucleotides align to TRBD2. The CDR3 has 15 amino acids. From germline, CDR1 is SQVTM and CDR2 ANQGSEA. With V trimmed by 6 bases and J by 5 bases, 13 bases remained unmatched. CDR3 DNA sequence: TGCAGCGTCAAGGGCCTAGCGGGAGTTCCCAACGAGCAGTACTTC. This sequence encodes CSVKGLAGVPNEQYF.

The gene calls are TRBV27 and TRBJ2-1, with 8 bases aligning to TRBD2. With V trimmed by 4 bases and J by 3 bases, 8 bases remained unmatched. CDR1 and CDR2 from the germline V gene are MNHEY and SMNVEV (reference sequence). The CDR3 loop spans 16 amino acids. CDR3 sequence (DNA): TGTGCCAGCAGTTATCGGGGGGGAGACGTCTACAATGAGCAGTTCTTC. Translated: CASSYRGGDVYNEQFF.

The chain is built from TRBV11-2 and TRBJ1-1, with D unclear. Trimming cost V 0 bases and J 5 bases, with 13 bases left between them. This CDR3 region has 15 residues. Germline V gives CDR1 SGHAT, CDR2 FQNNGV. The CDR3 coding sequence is TGTGCCAGCAGCTTAGAACGGGTCGGCGGGACTGAAGCTTTCTTT. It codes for CASSLERVGGTEAFF.

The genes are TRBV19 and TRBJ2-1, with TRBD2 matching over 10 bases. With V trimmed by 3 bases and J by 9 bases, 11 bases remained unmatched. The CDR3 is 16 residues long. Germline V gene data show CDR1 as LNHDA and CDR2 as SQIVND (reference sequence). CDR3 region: CASSILRAGGHLEQFF. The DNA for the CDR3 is TGTGCCAGTAGTATTCTCCGAGCGGGGGGGCATCTTGAGCAGTTCTTC.

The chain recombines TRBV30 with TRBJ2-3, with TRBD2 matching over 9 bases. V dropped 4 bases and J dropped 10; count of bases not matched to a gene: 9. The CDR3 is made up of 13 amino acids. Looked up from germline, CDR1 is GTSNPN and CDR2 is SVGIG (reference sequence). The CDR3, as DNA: TGTGCCTGGACCGGGACTAGCCTCTCCTCGCAGTATTTT. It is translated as CAWTGTSLSSQYF.

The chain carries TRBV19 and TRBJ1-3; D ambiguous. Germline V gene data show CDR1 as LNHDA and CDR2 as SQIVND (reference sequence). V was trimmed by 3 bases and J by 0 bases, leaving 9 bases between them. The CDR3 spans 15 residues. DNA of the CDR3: TGTGCCAGTAGTATCTCCACGAGCTCTGGAAACACCATATATTTT. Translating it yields CASSISTSSGNTIYF.

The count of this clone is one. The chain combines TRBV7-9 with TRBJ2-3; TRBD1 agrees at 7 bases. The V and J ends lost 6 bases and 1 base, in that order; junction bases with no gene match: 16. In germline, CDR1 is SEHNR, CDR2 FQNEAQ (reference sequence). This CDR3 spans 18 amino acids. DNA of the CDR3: TGTGCCAGCAGGATTCCCGGGACAGCCGCTGGAGGCACAGATACGCAGTATTTT. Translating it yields CASRIPGTAAGGTDTQYF.

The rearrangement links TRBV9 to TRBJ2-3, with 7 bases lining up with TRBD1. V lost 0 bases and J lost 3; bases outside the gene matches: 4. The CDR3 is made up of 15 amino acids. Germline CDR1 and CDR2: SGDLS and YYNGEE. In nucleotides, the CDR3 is TGTGCCAGCAGCGTAGAAGTCAGGGGGACAGATACGCAGTATTTT. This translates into CASSVEVRGTDTQYF.

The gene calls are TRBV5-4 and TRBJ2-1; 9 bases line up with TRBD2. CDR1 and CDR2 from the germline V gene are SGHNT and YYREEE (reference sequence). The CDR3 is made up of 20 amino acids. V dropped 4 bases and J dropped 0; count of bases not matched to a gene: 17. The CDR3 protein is CASSPDPAGGIMSSYNEQFF. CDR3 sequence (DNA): TGTGCCAGCAGCCCAGACCCGGCGGGGGGGATAATGAGCTCCTACAATGAGCAGTTCTTC.

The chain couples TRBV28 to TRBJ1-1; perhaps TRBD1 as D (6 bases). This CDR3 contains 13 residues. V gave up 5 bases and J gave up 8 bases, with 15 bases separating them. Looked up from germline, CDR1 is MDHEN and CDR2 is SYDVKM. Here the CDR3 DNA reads TGTGCCAGCAGTCCGACAGGTTTGTTGGAAGCTTTCTTT. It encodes CASSPTGLLEAFF.

The CDR3 coding sequence is TGTGCCAGCAGCCCAGGGTTTAACTATGGCTACACCTTC. Residues: CASSPGFNYGYTF. This chain joins TRBV7-8 and TRBJ1-2; D is perhaps TRBD1 (5 bases). This CDR3 has 13 amino acids. Trimming took 5 bases from V and 1 from J, leaving 8 bases between them. CDR1 and CDR2 (germline): SGHVS, FQNEAQ. Based on the CDR3 plus reference TRBV7-8 and TRBJ1-2, the full variable domain is GAGVSQSPRYKVAKRGQDVALRCDPISGHVSLFWYQQALGQGPEFLTYFQNEAQLDKSGLPSDRFFAERPEGSVSTLKIQRTQQEDSAVYLCASSPGFNYGYTFGSGTRLTVV.